These 13 T cell receptor beta chains were sequenced from one sample in a study of CD8+ T cells in alopecia areata (dated by TCRdb to 2016 to 2019). The time point label of this sample denotes: four to five weeks on oral tofacitinib. Taken with the paper, the label for treatment or condition translates to: oral pan-JAK inhibitor, 5-10 mg twice daily. The library was prepared using the immunoSEQ multiplex PCR assay. RNA was extracted from all samples and reverse transcribed into cDNA, which served as template for TCR sequencing. The table comes from immuneACCESS by way of TCRdb, which keeps in-frame sequences with V and J called. Part of the clones is missing from these tables; in studies checked, under half for an unresolved V gene and the rest for unknown reasons. For this sample there are about 140,000 clones; 82% appear just once. More than 20% of the sample goes to the ten largest clones. The sequenced sample was CD8+ T cells sorted from blood, obtained at week 4, from a patient treated with tofacitinib. These receptors originate from a human donor with alopecia areata.

The rearrangement links TRBV6-6 to TRBJ2-5; no firm D call. From germline, CDR1 is MNHNY and CDR2 SVGAGI (reference sequence). V was shortened by 6 bases and J by 5 bases, with 7 bases between the two germline ends. CDR3 length: 11 amino acids. CDR3 region: CASSRSETQYF. CDR3 DNA: TGTGCCAGCAGCCGTTCGGAGACCCAGTACTTC.

The CDR3 loop reads CASSLGGEGYYEQYF. The CDR3 DNA sequence: TGTGCCAGCAGCTTAGGAGGTGAAGGGTACTACGAGCAGTACTTC. V gene TRBV11-2 combines with J gene TRBJ2-7, with D unresolved. Per the germline V gene, CDR1 is SGHAT and CDR2 is FQNNGV. Trimming took off 1 base at V and 3 bases at J, with 13 bases between the two ends. This CDR3 has 15 residues. The complete variable domain, with remaining parts taken from reference TRBV11-2 and TRBJ2-7, reads EAGVAQSPRYKIIEKRQSVAFWCNPISGHATLYWYQQILGQGPKLLIQFQNNGVVDDSQLPKDRFSAERLKGVDSTLKIQPAKLEDSAVYLCASSLGGEGYYEQYFGPGTRLTVT.

The rearrangement uses TRBV4-3 and TRBJ2-5, with 12 bases matching TRBD2. Germline V gives CDR1 LGHNA, CDR2 YSLEER. V lost 0 bases and J lost 5; bases outside the gene matches: 7. CDR3 length equals 17 residues. For the CDR3, the DNA is TGCGCCAGCAGCCAAGAACCGGGACTAGCGGGTTTTGAGACCCAGTACTTC. Protein: CASSQEPGLAGFETQYF.

The CDR3 region has the DNA TGCGCCAGCAGCCATCCCCAACTCGGGCAGCCCCAGCATTTT. It codes for CASSHPQLGQPQHF. The chain combines TRBV4-1 with TRBJ1-5; D remains unclear. From germline, CDR1 is MGHRA and CDR2 YSYEKL. The CDR3 is 14 residues long. V lost 3 bases and J 7 bases, leaving 13 bases between the germline ends.

With respect to this clone: A far larger clone lies a single base away; this is likely a read error. This specimen includes other DNA sequences encoding the same CDR3. J is TRBJ1-2 and V is TRBV5-1, with TRBD1 as a possible D gene (5 bases). Germline CDR1 is SGHRS and CDR2 is YFSETQ. With 0 bases removed from V and 2 bases from J, the gap between germline ends came to 5 bases. CDR3 length equals 13 residues. The CDR3 spells CASSLGQNYGYTF. The DNA for the CDR3 is TGCGCCAGCAGCTTGGGACAGAACTATGGCTACACCTTC.

This chain links TRBV2 with TRBJ2-5, with 10 positions matching TRBD2. This CDR3 region has 16 residues. Germline V lookup: CDR1 SNHLY, CDR2 FYNNEI. After removal of 2 bases from V and 2 bases from J, the junction contained 5 bases not matched to a gene. CDR3 coding DNA: TGTGCCAGCAGTGAATCAGCGGGGGGGTCTCAAGAGACCCAGTACTTC. This gives the protein CASSESAGGSQETQYF.

This clone was counted once. The chain carries TRBV5-6 and TRBJ2-4; TRBD1 matches at 7 bases. Germline assignment: CDR1 SGHDT and CDR2 YYEEEE. This CDR3 contains 14 residues. J gave up 6 bases and V 4 bases, and 7 bases lay outside the gene matches. Written as DNA, the CDR3 is TGTGCCAGCAGCCCGGACAGGAACGGAAACATTCAGTACTTC. The encoded protein is CASSPDRNGNIQYF.

The chain combines TRBV5-1 with TRBJ1-1; D ambiguous. This CDR3 comprises 12 residues. Germline-derived CDR1 and CDR2 are SGHRS and YFSETQ. Trimming took off 7 bases at V and 1 base at J, with 8 bases between the two ends. CDR3 bases: TGCGCCAGCCAGCAGCCGAACACTGAAGCTTTCTTT. This sequence encodes CASQQPNTEAFF.

The DNA for the CDR3 is TGCGCCAGCAGCTTCACCCAGGACAGGCCGAACACTGAAGCTTTCTTT. Encoded protein: CASSFTQDRPNTEAFF. V usage is TRBV5-1 and J usage is TRBJ1-1; TRBD1 matches 7 bases. Germline V gene sequence: CDR1 SGHRS, CDR2 YFSETQ. The ends lost 2 bases at V and 1 base at J; junction bases unmatched: 8. The CDR3 is made up of 16 amino acids.

The CDR3 protein is CASSHLPSTDTQYF. In DNA, the CDR3 is TGCGCCAGCAGCCATTTGCCTAGCACAGATACGCAGTATTTT. The genes are TRBV4-1 and TRBJ2-3; D not certain. The CDR3 covers 14 residues. Looked up from germline, CDR1 is MGHRA and CDR2 is YSYEKL. The germline V and J ends were trimmed by 3 bases and 0 bases, with 7 bases remaining between them.

The V call is TRBV7-6, the J call TRBJ1-2; a possible D gene is TRBD1 (6 bases). Germline V gene lookup returns CDR1 SGHVS and CDR2 FNYEAQ. Trimming left V 5 bases short and J 7 bases short, with 17 bases between. This CDR3 is built from 14 residues. CDR3 region: CASSPGGGRGGYTF. CDR3 in DNA: TGTGCCAGCAGCCCCGGGGGCGGGCGGGGTGGCTACACCTTC.

This clone showed up just a few times. This rearrangement joins TRBV10-3 to TRBJ2-1; D possibly corresponds to TRBD1 (6 bases). The germline CDR1 and CDR2 sequences are ENHRY and SYGVKD. The CDR3 has 15 amino acids. Trimming took off 2 bases at V and 0 bases at J, with 8 bases between the two ends. Here the CDR3 reads CAISEGQLSYNEQFF. The CDR3 coding sequence is TGTGCCATCAGTGAGGGACAGCTCTCCTACAATGAGCAGTTCTTC.

V is TRBV7-2 and J is TRBJ1-2; D remains ambiguous. This CDR3 comprises 13 residues. Trimming removed 1 base at V and 7 bases at J, with 10 bases between. Germline V gene sequence: CDR1 SGHTA, CDR2 FQGNSA. CDR3 sequence: CASSLGGSGGYTF. The CDR3 DNA sequence: TGTGCCAGCAGCTTAGGCGGGAGCGGTGGCTACACCTTC.